This T cell receptor (beta chain) was captured by sequencing in a study of T-cell memory formation after mild COVID-19. The CDR3 totals 14 residues. Germline V gene sequence: CDR1 SGHRS, CDR2 YFSETQ. J was trimmed by 3 bases and V by 7 bases; bases with no gene match: 10. It was 5'RACE with constant-segment primers that produced the TCR alpha and TCR beta cDNA libraries, which carried sample barcodes and UMIs. MiXCR was run by TCRdb on the 5' RACE reads, yielding one entry per CDR3 protein. The sample includes under 650,000 distinct CDR3 sequences, roughly 18% of them seen just once. General study results and limits: The study found contracting CD4+ clones mainly in CM and EM and contracting CD8+ clones in EMRA. CD4/CD8 balance held among clones contracting day 15 to 85, and later expanders leaned CD4+. Among clones peaking at day 37 in the second wave, SARS-CoV-2 specificity remained unconfirmed.

In its sample, this clonotype was seen a few times. No antigen is known for it. The sample was PBMCs or a T cell subset sorted from them (not recorded which). The chain couples TRBV5-1 to TRBJ2-7; 7 bases fit TRBD2. The TCR was taken from an adult woman who had mild COVID-19 (a few samples of this study predate the infection). Cell type and time point are not known. CDR3 sequence (DNA): TGCGCCAGCGGCCTGGGGGGGGTTAACTACGAGCAGTACTTC. It codes for CASGLGGVNYEQYF.